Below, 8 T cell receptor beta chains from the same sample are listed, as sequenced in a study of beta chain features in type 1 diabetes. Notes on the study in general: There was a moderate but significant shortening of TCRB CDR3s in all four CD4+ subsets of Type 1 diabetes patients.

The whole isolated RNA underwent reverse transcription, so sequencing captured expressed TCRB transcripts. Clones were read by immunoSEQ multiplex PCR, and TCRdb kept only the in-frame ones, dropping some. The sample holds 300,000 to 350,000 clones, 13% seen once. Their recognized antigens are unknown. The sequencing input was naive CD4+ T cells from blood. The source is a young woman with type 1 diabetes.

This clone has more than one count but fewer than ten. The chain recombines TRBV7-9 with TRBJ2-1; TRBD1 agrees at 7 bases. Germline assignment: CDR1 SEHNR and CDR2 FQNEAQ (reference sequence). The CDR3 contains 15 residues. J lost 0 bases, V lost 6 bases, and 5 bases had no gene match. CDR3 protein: CASRITGASYNEQFF. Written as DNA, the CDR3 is TGTGCCAGCAGGATAACAGGGGCCTCCTACAATGAGCAGTTCTTC.

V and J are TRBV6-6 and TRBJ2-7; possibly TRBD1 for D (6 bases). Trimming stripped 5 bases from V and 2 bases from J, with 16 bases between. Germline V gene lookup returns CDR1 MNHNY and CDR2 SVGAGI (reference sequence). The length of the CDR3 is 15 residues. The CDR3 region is CASSRPGQGTYEQYV. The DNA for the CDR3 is TGTGCCAGCAGTAGACCGGGACAAGGGACCTACGAGCAGTACGTC.

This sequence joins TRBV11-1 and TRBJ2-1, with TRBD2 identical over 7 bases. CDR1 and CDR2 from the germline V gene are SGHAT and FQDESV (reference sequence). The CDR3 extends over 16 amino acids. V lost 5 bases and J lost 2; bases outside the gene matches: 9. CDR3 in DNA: TGTGCCAGCAGCCGCCGGCTAGCGGTAACCTACAATGAGCAGTTCTTC. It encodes CASSRRLAVTYNEQFF.

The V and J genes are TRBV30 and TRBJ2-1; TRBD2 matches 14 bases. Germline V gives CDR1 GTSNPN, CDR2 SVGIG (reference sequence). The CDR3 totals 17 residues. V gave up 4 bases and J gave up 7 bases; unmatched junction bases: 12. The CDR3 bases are TGTGCCTGGACAAGGGGCAGGACTAGCGGGAGGATTAATGAGCAGTTCTTC. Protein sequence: CAWTRGRTSGRINEQFF.

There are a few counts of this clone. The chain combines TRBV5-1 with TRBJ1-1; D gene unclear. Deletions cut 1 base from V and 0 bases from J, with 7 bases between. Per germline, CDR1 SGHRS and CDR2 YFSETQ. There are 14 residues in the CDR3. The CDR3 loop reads CASSLTPVNTEAFF. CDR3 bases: TGCGCCAGCAGCTTGACGCCAGTGAACACTGAAGCTTTCTTT. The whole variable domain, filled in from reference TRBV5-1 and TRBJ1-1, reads KAGVTQTPRYLIKTRGQQVTLSCSPISGHRSVSWYQQTPGQGLQFLFEYFSETQRNKGNFPGRFSGRQFSNSRSEMNVSTLELGDSALYLCASSLTPVNTEAFFGQGTRLTVV.

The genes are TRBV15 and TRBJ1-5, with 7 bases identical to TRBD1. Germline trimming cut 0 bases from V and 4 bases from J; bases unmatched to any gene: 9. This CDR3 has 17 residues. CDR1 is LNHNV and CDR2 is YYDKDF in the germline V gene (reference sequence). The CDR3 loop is CATSRDSWRGLNQPQHF. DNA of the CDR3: TGTGCCACCAGCAGAGACTCGTGGAGGGGGCTGAATCAGCCCCAGCATTTT. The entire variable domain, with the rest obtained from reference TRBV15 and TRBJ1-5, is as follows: DAMVIQNPRYQVTQFGKPVTLSCSQTLNHNVMYWYQQKSSQAPKLLFHYYDKDFNNEADTPDNFQSRRPNTSFCFLDIRSPGLGDTAMYLCATSRDSWRGLNQPQHFGDGTRLSIL.

CDR3 amino acids: CASRRTDTNYGYTF. As DNA, the CDR3 is TGTGCCAGCAGAAGGACAGACACTAACTATGGCTACACCTTC. V is TRBV6-6 and J is TRBJ1-2; D perhaps matches TRBD1 (6 bases). The CDR3 is 14 amino acids. Germline V gives CDR1 MNHNY, CDR2 SVGAGI (reference sequence). Trimming shortened V by 6 bases and J by 0 bases, and 11 bases separated the two germline ends.

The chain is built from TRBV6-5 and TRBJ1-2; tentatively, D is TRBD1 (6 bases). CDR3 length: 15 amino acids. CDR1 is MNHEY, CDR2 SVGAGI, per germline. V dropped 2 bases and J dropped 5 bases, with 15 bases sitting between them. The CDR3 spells CASSYAPGQNYGYTF. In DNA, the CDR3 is TGTGCCAGCAGTTACGCGCCGGGACAAAATTATGGCTACACCTTC.